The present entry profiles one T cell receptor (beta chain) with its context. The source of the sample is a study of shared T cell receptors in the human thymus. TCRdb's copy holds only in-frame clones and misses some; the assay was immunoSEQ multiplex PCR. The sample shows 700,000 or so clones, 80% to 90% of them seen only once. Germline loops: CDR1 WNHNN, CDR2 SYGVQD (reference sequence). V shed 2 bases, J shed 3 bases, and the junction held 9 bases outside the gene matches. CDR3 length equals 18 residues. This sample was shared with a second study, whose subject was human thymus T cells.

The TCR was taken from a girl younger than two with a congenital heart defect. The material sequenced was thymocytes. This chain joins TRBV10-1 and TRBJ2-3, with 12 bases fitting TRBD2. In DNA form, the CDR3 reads TGCGCCAGCAGTGAGACCGCTAGCGGGGGGGCCAGAACAGATACGCAGTATTTT. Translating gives CASSETASGGARTDTQYF.